This TCR beta chain comes out of a study of Graves' ophthalmopathy and Graves' hyperthyroidism. The junction had 1 base not matched to a gene; V was cut back by 6 bases and J by 2 bases. CDR3 length equals 13 residues. Germline CDR1 and CDR2: MNHEY and SVGEGT. For repertoire sequencing, the TCR beta CDR3 regions were amplified from RNA transcripts. The library came from an HTBI-primed first-round RT-PCR and a second-round multiplex PCR. Each CDR3 protein is one row after TCRdb ran MiXCR on the multiplex PCR reads. The sample lists about 210,000 distinct CDR3 sequences, under 30% occurring once. The diagnosis combined clinical symptoms, thyroxine, TRAb, thyroid ultrasound and orbital computed tomography scans. Findings and caveats of the study: Most expanded thyroid clonotypes above 0.001 frequency also appeared in blood.

This clonotype has at least ten counts. Its antigen is still unknown. The chain is built from TRBV6-2 or TRBV6-3 and TRBJ2-5; TRBD2 matches at 9 bases. The source material was peripheral blood. This receptor was obtained from a man aged 45-60 years with Graves' ophthalmopathy. The CDR3 DNA reads as TGTGCCAGCAGGACTAGCGGACAAGAGACCCAGTACTTC. Translation: CASRTSGQETQYF.